What follows is one T cell receptor (beta chain) and its context. Antigen unknown. These data come from a study of T cell responses to AZD1222 COVID-19 vaccine. Repertoires were generated with immunoSEQ multiplex PCR, while TCRdb's copy carries only in-frame clones and drops some. The data hold some 130,000 clones, with over 80% observed a single time. CDR3 length: 13 amino acids. CDR1 and CDR2 (germline): SGHVS, FQNEAQ. With 6 bases clipped from V and 6 bases from J, the junction kept 3 bases outside the gene matches. Findings of the study overall: Just a handful of people given AZD1222 tested seropositive at baseline. Females outnumbered males among donors, who were mostly white British; clonal diversity was possibly underestimated.

This chain joins TRBV7-8 and TRBJ2-3, with 10 bases matching TRBD2. The sequence was collected from an adult who received the AZD1222 COVID-19 vaccine. The input for sequencing was peripheral blood, taken 28 days after the second AZD1222 dose. Here the CDR3 reads CASRAGGPDTQYF. As DNA, the CDR3 is TGTGCCAGCAGAGCGGGGGGGCCGGATACGCAGTATTTT. The variable domain in full, with the rest retrieved from reference TRBV7-8 and TRBJ2-3, is GAGVSQSPRYKVAKRGQDVALRCDPISGHVSLFWYQQALGQGPEFLTYFQNEAQLDKSGLPSDRFFAERPEGSVSTLKIQRTQQEDSAVYLCASRAGGPDTQYFGPGTRLTVL.